This T cell receptor (beta chain) was documented in a study of shared clonotypes between healthy human individuals. Every one of the donors was a Caucasian adult that lived in Nashville, Tennessee. Study-wide points: Generation probabilities were higher for clonotypes shared across all four sorted-subset donors than for unshared ones.

Germline V lookup: CDR1 SGHTA, CDR2 FQGTGA. Trimming removed 1 base from V and 5 bases from J, with 10 bases in between. The CDR3 loop spans 14 amino acids. The DNA input per sorted-subset replicate PCR was roughly 210 ng, corresponding to 25,000 to 35,000 T cell genomes. The table came from immunoSEQ multiplex PCR; TCRdb's copy has only in-frame clones and leaves some out. The data hold approximately 2.3 million clones, with 85% to 95% observed a single time. On this clone itself: The antigen is unknown.

The origin of this receptor is a man between 18 and 35 years old in good health. Some clones in this sample may be carry-over from other donors' samples. Sequenced sample: naive CD4+ T cells from PBMCs. Subset reported: CD45RA+ positively selected. V gene TRBV7-3 combines with J gene TRBJ2-3; D is ambiguous. CDR3: CASSLMGPEDTQYF. The CDR3 nucleotides read TGTGCCAGCAGCTTAATGGGTCCGGAAGATACGCAGTATTTT. Full variable domain (remainder filled in from reference TRBV7-3 and TRBJ2-3): GAGVSQTPSNKVTEKGKYVELRCDPISGHTALYWYRQSLGQGPEFLIYFQGTGAADDSGLPNDRFFAVRPEGSVSTLKIQRTERGDSAVYLCASSLMGPEDTQYFGPGTRLTVL.